Detailed here is one T cell receptor (beta chain). The antigen is undetermined. The data derive from a study of T cell responses to AZD1222 COVID-19 vaccine. Whole-study context: The study pooled second doses at about 4 or about 12 weeks. Overall study findings and caveats: Clonal diversity may have been underestimated, and the donors were mostly white British, with more females than males. Repertoires in all cases were sampled only once the peak T cell response had passed. Targets within unmutated variant regions were reportedly found for nearly half of spike-specific TCRs.

The CDR3 totals 13 residues. The germline V gene has CDR1 MGHDK and CDR2 SYGVNS. V lost 4 bases to trimming and J lost 2 bases, with 9 bases between them. Clones were sequenced by immunoSEQ multiplex PCR, and TCRdb holds only the in-frame ones, with some missing. The sample contains 120,000 or so clones, 80% to 90% of which appear only once. The sample here was peripheral blood, taken on day 0 of AZD1222 vaccination. The chain combines TRBV25-1 with TRBJ2-7, with D possibly TRBD1 on 5 matching bases. This receptor was identified in an adult in good health. The CDR3 nucleotides are TGTGCCAGCAGTGGCCAGGGTGCCTACGAGCAGTACTTC. This encodes CASSGQGAYEQYF.